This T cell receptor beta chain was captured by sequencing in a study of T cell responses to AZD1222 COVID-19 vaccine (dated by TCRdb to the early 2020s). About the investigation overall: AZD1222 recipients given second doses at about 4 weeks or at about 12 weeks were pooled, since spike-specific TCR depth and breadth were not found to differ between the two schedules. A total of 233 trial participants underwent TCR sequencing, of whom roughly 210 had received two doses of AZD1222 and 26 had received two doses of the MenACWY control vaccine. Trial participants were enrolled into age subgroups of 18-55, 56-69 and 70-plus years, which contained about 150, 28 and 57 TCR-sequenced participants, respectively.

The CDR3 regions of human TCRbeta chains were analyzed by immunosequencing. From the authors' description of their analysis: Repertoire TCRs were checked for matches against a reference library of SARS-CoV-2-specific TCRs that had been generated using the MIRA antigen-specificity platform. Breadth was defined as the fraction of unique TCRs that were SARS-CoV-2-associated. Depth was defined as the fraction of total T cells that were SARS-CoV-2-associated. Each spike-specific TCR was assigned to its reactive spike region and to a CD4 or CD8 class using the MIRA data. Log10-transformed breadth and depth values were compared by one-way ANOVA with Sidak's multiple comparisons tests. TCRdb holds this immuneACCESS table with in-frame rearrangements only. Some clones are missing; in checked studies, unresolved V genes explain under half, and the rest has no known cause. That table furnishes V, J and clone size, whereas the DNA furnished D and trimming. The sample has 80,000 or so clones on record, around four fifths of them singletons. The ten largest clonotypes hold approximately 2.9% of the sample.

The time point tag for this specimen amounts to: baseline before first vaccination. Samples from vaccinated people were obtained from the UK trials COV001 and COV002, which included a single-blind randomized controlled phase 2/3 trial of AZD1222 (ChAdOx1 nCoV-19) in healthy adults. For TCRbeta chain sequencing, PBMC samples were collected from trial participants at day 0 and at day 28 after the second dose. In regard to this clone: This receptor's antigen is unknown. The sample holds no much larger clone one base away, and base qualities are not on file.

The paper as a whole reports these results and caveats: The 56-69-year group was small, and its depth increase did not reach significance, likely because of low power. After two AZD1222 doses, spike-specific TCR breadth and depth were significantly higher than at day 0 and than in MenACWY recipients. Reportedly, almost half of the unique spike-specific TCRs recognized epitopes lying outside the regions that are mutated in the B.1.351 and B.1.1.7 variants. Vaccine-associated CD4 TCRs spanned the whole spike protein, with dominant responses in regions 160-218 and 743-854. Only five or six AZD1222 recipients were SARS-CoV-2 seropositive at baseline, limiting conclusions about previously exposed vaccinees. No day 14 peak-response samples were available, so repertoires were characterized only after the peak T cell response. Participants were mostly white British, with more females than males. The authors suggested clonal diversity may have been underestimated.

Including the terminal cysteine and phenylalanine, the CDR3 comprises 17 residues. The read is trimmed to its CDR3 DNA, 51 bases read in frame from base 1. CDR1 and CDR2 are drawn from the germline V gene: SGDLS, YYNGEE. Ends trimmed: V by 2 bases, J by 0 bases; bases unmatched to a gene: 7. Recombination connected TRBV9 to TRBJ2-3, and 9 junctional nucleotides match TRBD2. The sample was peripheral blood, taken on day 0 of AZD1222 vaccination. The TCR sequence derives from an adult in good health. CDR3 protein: CASSVNPSGGSTDTQYF. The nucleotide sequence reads TGTGCCAGCAGCGTTAACCCCAGCGGGGGGAGCACAGATACGCAGTATTTT.